Given below is one T cell receptor beta chain in context. Its cognate antigen is unknown. Peripheral blood from each donor was collected in a volume of about 9.9 milliliters. A second PCR, run for about 7 to 11 cycles, used a sample-barcoded 5' primer plus a J-beta primer mix. TCRdb analysed the 5' RACE reads with MiXCR anew, one entry per CDR3 protein. This table holds hundreds of thousands of distinct CDR3 sequences, 24% found once. The data belong to a study of blood T cells in healthy people across ages. Study-wide points: As age increased, TCR beta diversity per million T cells fell in a roughly linear fashion.

The CDR3 has 16 amino acids. V was clipped by 4 bases and J by 4 bases; unmatched bases: 5. The V gene's germline CDR1 is SGHTA and CDR2 FQGTGA. These same records also appear under a second study, on T cells of mothers and their children. In that study: A few mothers and their six children, all healthy Caucasians, donated. The study found slightly higher but non-significant overlap in related versus unrelated mother-child pairs.

The chain links TRBV7-3 to TRBJ2-3, with 13 bases fitting TRBD2. The source is a boy aged 5-17 years in good health. The sample comprised blood. The CDR3 is CASSYRLAGGADTQYF. The CDR3 region has the DNA TGTGCCAGCAGCTACCGACTAGCGGGAGGAGCAGATACGCAGTATTTT.